One sample yielded the 14 T cell receptor beta chains listed below, sequenced in a study of early T cells in non-severe SARS-CoV-2 infection (dated by TCRdb to the early 2020s). To prepare the library, 5' RACE was applied. These reads were obtained on a NextSeq 500. The public sequencing data were trimmed at Q25 with fastp and processed into clonotypes with MiXCR by TCRdb, which kept only in-frame beta chains. Each CDR3 protein appears once, grouped with its most common genes and DNA. The sample table shows 70,000 to 95,000 distinct CDR3 sequences, and roughly 9.6% are seen once. The top ten hold more than 4.5% of the sample. Sample: whole blood. All receptors come from an adult who was a healthcare worker with PCR-confirmed SARS-CoV-2 infection or an uninfected control (not recorded which).

This clonotype was detected a few times. The rearrangement joins TRBV6-2 or TRBV6-3 to TRBJ2-3; 9 bases match TRBD2. This CDR3 comprises 17 residues. Germline lookup yields CDR1 MNHEY and CDR2 SVGEGT. Losses at the gene ends were 2 bases for V and 4 bases for J; bases not matched to a gene: 10. The CDR3 region is CASSYRQRGVEADTQYF. The DNA of the CDR3 is TGTGCCAGCAGTTACCGCCAGCGGGGGGTTGAGGCAGATACGCAGTATTTT.

This clonotype appeared a few times. The chain uses TRBV18 and TRBJ2-5; D is undetermined. The germline gives CDR1 KGHSH, CDR2 LQKENI. The V end was cut by 2 bases, the J end by 1 base, with 5 bases between. This CDR3 comprises 13 residues. The CDR3: CASSPSVQETQYF. The CDR3 bases are TGTGCCAGCTCACCATCAGTCCAAGAGACCCAGTACTTC.

This rearrangement joins TRBV2 to TRBJ1-4; D ambiguous. The CDR3 consists of 14 residues. The germline V gene has CDR1 SNHLY and CDR2 FYNNEI. Trimming left V 8 bases short and J 5 bases short, with 15 bases between. The CDR3 loop reads CASLGSGRNEKLFF. CDR3 nucleotide sequence: TGTGCCAGCCTGGGAAGCGGACGGAATGAAAAACTGTTTTTT.

This clonotype was counted a few times. This chain connects TRBV28 to TRBJ2-3; tentatively, D is TRBD1 or TRBD2 (5 bases each). The germline V gene encodes CDR1 MDHEN and CDR2 SYDVKM. The CDR3 has 13 amino acids. The germline V and J ends were trimmed by 8 bases and 0 bases, with 9 bases remaining between them. In DNA, the CDR3 is TGTGCCAGCGAGCGGACAAGCACAGATACGCAGTATTTT. Amino acids: CASERTSTDTQYF. The full variable domain, with the rest looked up from reference TRBV28 and TRBJ2-3, is DVKVTQSSRYLVKRTGEKVFLECVQDMDHENMFWYRQDPGLGLRLIYFSYDVKMKEKGDIPEGYSVSREKKERFSLILESASTNQTSMYLCASERTSTDTQYFGPGTRLTVL.

This clonotype was counted between two and nine times. The chain has TRBV7-8 and TRBJ2-5; D gene ambiguous. The J call is doubtful: the DNA matches TRBJ2-1 better. Germline V gene data show CDR1 as SGHVS and CDR2 as FQNEAQ. The CDR3 covers 15 residues. CDR3 in DNA: TGTGCCAGCAGCCCCCGGGTAGCCACCCAAGAGACCCAGTTCTTC. Residues: CASSPRVATQETQFF.

In this sample, this clonotype turned up a few times. This rearrangement joins TRBV20-1 to TRBJ1-1; D ambiguous. V lost 0 bases to trimming and J lost 2 bases, with 16 bases between them. Germline CDR1 DFQATT, CDR2 SNEGSKA (reference sequence). The CDR3 consists of 16 residues. CDR3 bases: TGCAGTGCTAGAGATCAATCTCCCGAAACAAACACTGAAGCTTTCTTT. Its protein product is CSARDQSPETNTEAFF.

As for this clonotype: This may be a read error, as it is one base from a much larger clone. The V gene is TRBV12-3 or TRBV12-4, the J gene TRBJ2-2; TRBD2 is a possible D gene (6 bases). V lost 9 bases and J 6 bases, leaving 14 bases between the germline ends. The length of the CDR3 is 13 residues. The CDR3 DNA sequence: TGTGCCAGTGGGACTCACGAGGCCGGGGAGCTGTTTTTT. Translated, it gives CASGTHEAGELFF.

The rearrangement joins TRBV6-6 to TRBJ2-2; TRBD2 might be the D (5 bases). The CDR3 spans 13 residues. Deletions cut 5 bases from V and 6 bases from J, with 10 bases between. CDR1 and CDR2 from the germline V gene are MNHNY and SVGAGI (reference sequence). The CDR3, as DNA: TGTGCCAGCAGTCGGGGTACAGCCGGGGAGCTGTTTTTT. Residues: CASSRGTAGELFF.

This clonotype was seen at least ten times. V gene TRBV6-6 combines with J gene TRBJ1-5, with D hard to call. The germline CDR1 and CDR2 sequences are MNHNY and SVGAGI (reference sequence). The V and J ends lost 5 bases and 5 bases respectively, with 10 bases between them. CDR3 length: 13 amino acids. CDR3 residues: CASSSGPYQPQHF. CDR3 sequence (DNA): TGTGCCAGCAGTAGCGGGCCCTATCAGCCCCAGCATTTT.

This clonotype was detected ten times or more. At one end the junction does not follow the germline gene, possibly because of a read error. This chain links TRBV7-2 with TRBJ2-7; D ambiguous. Germline V gene sequence: CDR1 SGHTA, CDR2 FQGNSA. The CDR3 spans 12 residues. Written as DNA, the CDR3 is TGTGCCAGCACCCCGAACGCCTATGAGCAGTACTTC. It yields the protein CASTPNAYEQYF.

This chain links TRBV19 with TRBJ2-1; TRBD2 matches at 7 bases. Per the germline V gene, CDR1 is LNHDA and CDR2 is SQIVND (reference sequence). The ends lost 1 base at V and 8 bases at J; junction bases unmatched: 11. The CDR3 sequence is 16 residues long. The CDR3 region has the DNA TGTGCCAGTAGTATAGGGGGGACTAAGCAGGTCTATGAGCAGTTCTTC. Its translation: CASSIGGTKQVYEQFF.

Many counts were recorded for this clonotype. The chain is built from TRBV4-1 and TRBJ2-7; D not certain. Per the germline V gene, CDR1 is MGHRA and CDR2 is YSYEKL. The CDR3 spans 15 residues. Trimming shortened V by 2 bases and J by 1 base, and 12 bases separated the two germline ends. CDR3 region: CASSQLPLVSYEQYF. The CDR3 coding sequence is TGCGCCAGCAGCCAACTACCCCTTGTTTCCTACGAGCAGTACTTC.

The chain carries TRBV28 and TRBJ2-5; unclear D gene. V was shortened by 2 bases and J by 1 base, with 11 bases between the two germline ends. Germline assignment: CDR1 MDHEN and CDR2 SYDVKM. The CDR3 runs to 15 residues. This CDR3 reads CASSLGSFPQETQYF. The DNA of the CDR3 is TGTGCCAGCAGTTTAGGCAGCTTCCCCCAAGAGACCCAGTACTTC.

The sample holds many counts of this clonotype. V is TRBV12-3 or TRBV12-4 and J is TRBJ1-6; D possibly corresponds to TRBD1 (5 bases). CDR3 length: 14 residues. Trimming pared 4 bases from V and 9 bases from J, leaving 13 bases between. Here the CDR3 reads CASSSGATTSPLHF. The CDR3 DNA reads as TGTGCCAGCAGTTCCGGGGCCACGACTTCACCCCTCCACTTT.